The sequence of this T cell receptor beta chain was determined in a study of cytomegalovirus exposure and HLA in healthy donors. In the study overall: Earlier findings included more than 95 million unique TCR beta sequences obtained from 150 million to 200 million T cells.

Healthy bone marrow donors made up the donor group. Regarding this clone: One end of the junction varies from germline; a read error may be responsible.

PCR employed 60 Vbeta and 13 Jbeta primers. The method was immunoSEQ multiplex PCR; TCRdb's version includes in-frame clones alone and lacks a portion of them. This sample has 110,000 to 150,000 clones, with around two thirds found just once. CDR3 length: 15 amino acids. Germline assignment: CDR1 MDHEN and CDR2 SYDVKM. Sequenced sample: PBMCs. The V call is TRBV28, the J call TRBJ1-5; a possible D gene is TRBD1 (5 bases). The sequence derives from an older woman in good health and CMV-seropositive. CDR3 region: CASSSAGTSSQPQHF. In DNA form, the CDR3 reads TGTGCCAGCAGCTCAGCCGGGACTAGCAGTCAGCCCCAGCATTTT.